A single sample gave rise to the 16 T cell receptor beta chains below, sequenced in a study of cytomegalovirus exposure and HLA in healthy donors. The PCR contained 60 Vbeta and 13 Jbeta primers. Measured with immunoSEQ multiplex PCR; TCRdb has only the in-frame clones, and not every one. This table has a few hundred thousand clones, about four fifths appearing once. Sequenced input: PBMCs. Receptor source: a woman in her forties or fifties in good health and CMV-seropositive.

This chain uses TRBV6-5 with TRBJ2-5; D is possibly TRBD1 (6 bases). Judging by the DNA end, TRBJ2-7 fits better; the J call may be wrong. Germline CDR1 is MNHEY and CDR2 is SVGAGI. The CDR3 totals 14 residues. DNA of the CDR3: TGTGCCAGCAGTCGCCACAGGGTAGGCTACGAGCAGTACTTC. It is translated as CASSRHRVGYEQYF.

V usage is TRBV28 and J usage is TRBJ1-5, with D possibly matching TRBD1 (6 bases). In germline, CDR1 is MDHEN, CDR2 SYDVKM. This CDR3 comprises 15 residues. Trimming pared 11 bases from V and 1 base from J, leaving 18 bases between. CDR3 sequence (DNA): TGTGCCGGGGGGGAGGGGGAGGTGAGCAATCAGCCCCAGCATTTT. The encoded protein is CAGGEGEVSNQPQHF.

The rearrangement links TRBV30 to TRBJ2-3; TRBD1 might be the D (6 bases). Germline V gives CDR1 GTSNPN, CDR2 SVGIG (reference sequence). V was pared by 2 bases and J by 2 bases, with 11 bases between. The CDR3 totals 14 residues. CDR3 coding DNA: TGTGCCTGGAGTCGGGACATCGCCACAGATACGCAGTATTTT. Translation: CAWSRDIATDTQYF.

The rearrangement uses TRBV7-9 and TRBJ2-3, with a weak D call TRBD1 (6 bases). CDR1 SEHNR and CDR2 FQNEAQ come from the germline V gene (reference sequence). The germline V and J ends were trimmed by 5 bases and 7 bases, with 16 bases remaining between them. The CDR3 extends over 14 amino acids. The CDR3 DNA follows: TGTGCCAGCAGCCCAGAAGGGGGTCGGAATACGCAGTATTTT. It codes for CASSPEGGRNTQYF.

This clone was seen a single time. The V gene is TRBV28, the J gene TRBJ2-7, with 7 bases matching TRBD1. Germline CDR1 MDHEN, CDR2 SYDVKM. This CDR3 has 14 residues. J gave up 6 bases and V 3 bases, and 8 bases lay outside the gene matches. The CDR3 DNA reads TGTGCCAGCAGTTTTCAGGGGGTGATCGGCGAGCAGTACTTC. The encoded protein is CASSFQGVIGEQYF.

The chain combines TRBV19 with TRBJ2-1, with D perhaps matching TRBD1 (5 bases). The CDR3 has 12 residues. The V gene lost 5 bases and the J gene lost 9 bases, with 11 bases spanning the gap. Germline assignment: CDR1 LNHDA and CDR2 SQIVND (reference sequence). Here the CDR3 DNA reads TGTGCCAGTAGTCAGGGTATTCCTGAGCAGTTCTTC. It encodes CASSQGIPEQFF.

The chain combines TRBV7-3 with TRBJ2-2; 7 bases map to TRBD1. The trim removed 4 bases at V and 0 bases at J, leaving 5 bases unmatched. Germline CDR1 is SGHTA and CDR2 is FQGTGA. This CDR3 region has 16 residues. The CDR3 nucleotides are TGTGCCAGCAGCTGGGACAGTAGCTCGAACACCGGGGAGCTGTTTTTT. The encoded protein is CASSWDSSSNTGELFF.

The V gene is TRBV6-1, the J gene TRBJ1-4; TRBD1 agrees at 9 bases. This CDR3 contains 13 residues. V lost 4 bases, J lost 12 bases, and 6 bases stayed unmatched. The germline V gene encodes CDR1 MNHNS and CDR2 SASEGT. The CDR3 coding sequence is TGTGCCAGCAGTGGCGGACAGGGGAGGGAACTGTTTTTT. This sequence encodes CASSGGQGRELFF.

This sequence joins TRBV5-5 and TRBJ1-2, with D perhaps TRBD1 (5 bases). This CDR3 has 15 residues. Germline CDR1 and CDR2: SGHKS and YYEKEE (reference sequence). V lost 4 bases, J lost 5 bases, and 18 bases lay in between. The CDR3 nucleotides are TGTGCCAGCAGCGCCTGGCGGGAGGGGTGGTATGGCTACACCTTC. Protein: CASSAWREGWYGYTF. Variable domain in full (rest from reference TRBV5-5 and TRBJ1-2): DAGVTQSPTHLIKTRGQQVTLRCSPISGHKSVSWYQQVLGQGPQFIFQYYEKEERGRGNFPDRFSARQFPNYSSELNVNALLLGDSALYLCASSAWREGWYGYTFGSGTRLTVV.

The chain employs TRBV18 and TRBJ1-5; 10 bases are a match to TRBD1. J gave up 3 bases and V 3 bases, and 5 bases lay outside the gene matches. The CDR3 consists of 16 residues. Germline V gene data show CDR1 as KGHSH and CDR2 as LQKENI. The CDR3 sequence is CASSPDRGTHNQPQHF. CDR3 bases: TGTGCCAGCTCACCGGACAGGGGGACACACAATCAGCCCCAGCATTTT.

The chain links TRBV5-1 to TRBJ1-1; 7 positions agree with TRBD1. Germline assignment: CDR1 SGHRS and CDR2 YFSETQ. J was trimmed by 9 bases and V by 1 base; bases with no gene match: 3. The CDR3 covers 12 residues. DNA of the CDR3: TGCGCCAGCAGCTTGCAGGGGGAGCAAGCTTTCTTT. As protein: CASSLQGEQAFF.

The CDR3 region has the DNA TGTGCCAGTAGTATATCGGGAGTGCAGGCGGAGCAGTTCTTC. This translates into CASSISGVQAEQFF. This sequence joins TRBV19 and TRBJ2-1; a possible D gene is TRBD2 (6 bases). Germline CDR1 is LNHDA and CDR2 is SQIVND (reference sequence). The V and J ends lost 2 bases and 10 bases respectively, with 15 bases between them. CDR3 size: 14 residues.

V gene TRBV5-1 combines with J gene TRBJ1-1, with 8 bases matching TRBD1. J was trimmed by 4 bases and V by 2 bases; bases with no gene match: 7. CDR1 SGHRS and CDR2 YFSETQ come from the germline V gene. This CDR3 region has 15 residues. The CDR3 protein is CASSFQGALRTEAFF. In DNA form, the CDR3 reads TGCGCCAGCAGCTTTCAGGGGGCGCTTCGCACTGAAGCTTTCTTT.

This sequence joins TRBV28 and TRBJ2-7, with TRBD2 matching over 8 bases. CDR3 size: 15 residues. Germline V gene data show CDR1 as MDHEN and CDR2 as SYDVKM. V was pared by 5 bases and J by 0 bases, with 6 bases of the junction left unmatched. The CDR3 protein is CASSTPGGSSYEQYF. The DNA for the CDR3 is TGTGCCAGCAGTACCCCGGGGGGGAGCTCCTACGAGCAGTACTTC.

This chain uses TRBV7-9 with TRBJ1-1, with a weak D call TRBD1 (6 bases). Germline values: CDR1 SEHNR, CDR2 FQNEAQ (reference sequence). The ends were cut back, 1 base at V and 0 bases at J, with 12 bases in the middle. There are 16 residues in the CDR3. This CDR3 reads CASSLVWGRMNTEAFF. The CDR3 DNA is TGTGCCAGCAGCTTAGTTTGGGGGCGCATGAACACTGAAGCTTTCTTT.

The genes are TRBV5-5 and TRBJ1-1, with D perhaps matching TRBD1 (5 bases). Trimming removed 1 base at V and 0 bases at J, with 22 bases between. There are 19 residues in the CDR3. CDR1 and CDR2 (germline): SGHKS, YYEKEE (reference sequence). The CDR3 DNA follows: TGTGCCAGCAGCTTGTTGCAGGGTTTATTCCTCGCGATGAACACTGAAGCTTTCTTT. Amino acids: CASSLLQGLFLAMNTEAFF.